Each of the 17 T cell receptor beta chains below was sequenced from the same sample in a study of blood T cell repertoires in COVID-19. Clones were sequenced by immunoSEQ multiplex PCR, and TCRdb holds only the in-frame ones, with some missing. This sample carries roughly 33,000 clones, roughly 80% of them seen once, and the ten largest clones take 7% to 9%. The sequenced sample consisted of peripheral blood. The receptors originated from a woman aged 55-75 years with acute or convalescent COVID-19.

The V gene is TRBV7-7, the J gene TRBJ2-1; 10 nucleotides match TRBD1. Losses at the gene ends were 4 bases for V and 5 bases for J; bases not matched to a gene: 2. Germline V gives CDR1 SSHAT, CDR2 FNYEAQ (reference sequence). The CDR3 length is 14 residues. This chain's CDR3 is CASSSGTGDNEQFF. CDR3 DNA sequence: TGTGCCAGCAGCTCCGGGACAGGGGACAATGAGCAGTTCTTC.

This chain uses TRBV10-1 with TRBJ2-7, with TRBD2 matching over 8 bases. With V trimmed by 3 bases and J by 6 bases, 10 bases remained unmatched. CDR1 and CDR2 (germline): WNHNN, SYGVQD (reference sequence). The CDR3 extends over 15 amino acids. The CDR3 DNA reads TGCGCCAGCAGTGATTCGGGACTAGGGGATCCCGAGCAGTACTTC. It is translated as CASSDSGLGDPEQYF.

This clone was counted once. The chain recombines TRBV19 with TRBJ1-1; no clear D gene. The V end lost 3 bases, the J end lost 8 bases, and 16 bases lay between the germline ends. Per germline, CDR1 LNHDA and CDR2 SQIVND (reference sequence). The CDR3 has 14 amino acids. The CDR3 DNA is TGTGCCAGTAGTATCTCGGGTCGCTTGGTGGAAGCTTTCTTT. Translated, it gives CASSISGRLVEAFF. The full variable domain, its missing parts supplied by reference TRBV19 and TRBJ1-1, is DGGITQSPKYLFRKEGQNVTLSCEQNLNHDAMYWYRQDPGQGLRLIYYSQIVNDFQKGDIAEGYSVSREKKESFPLTVTSAQKNPTAFYLCASSISGRLVEAFFGQGTRLTVV.

The rearrangement links TRBV18 to TRBJ1-2; 8 positions agree with TRBD1. Germline V gene lookup returns CDR1 KGHSH and CDR2 LQKENI. Unmatched junction bases numbered 19, after V lost 6 bases and J lost 7 bases. The CDR3 loop spans 17 amino acids. The CDR3 here is CASSLAPGQEDPSGYTF. The CDR3 DNA reads TGTGCCAGCTCTCTAGCCCCGGGACAGGAGGATCCGAGTGGCTACACCTTC.

This clone occurred once. The V call is TRBV10-3, the J call TRBJ1-2; D ambiguous. The CDR3 spans 12 residues. V shed 2 bases and J shed 8 bases, with 9 bases lying between them. Germline V gene lookup returns CDR1 ENHRY and CDR2 SYGVKD. This CDR3 is CAISEGERGYTF. The DNA for the CDR3 is TGTGCCATCAGTGAGGGCGAGAGGGGCTACACCTTC.

The V and J genes are TRBV6-4 and TRBJ2-7; no reliable D call. The length of the CDR3 is 13 residues. The V end lost 3 bases, the J end lost 2 bases, and 8 bases lay between the germline ends. The germline V gene has CDR1 MRHNA and CDR2 SNTAGT. Here the CDR3 DNA reads TGTGCCAGCAGTGAGGGCGTCCCCTACGAGCAGTACTTC. Protein sequence: CASSEGVPYEQYF.

This chain joins TRBV6-6 and TRBJ2-3; TRBD2 might be the D (6 bases). The V gene's germline CDR1 is MNHNY and CDR2 SVGAGI (reference sequence). With 10 bases removed from V and 2 bases from J, the gap between germline ends came to 16 bases. The CDR3 has 14 amino acids. The CDR3 DNA reads TGTGCCACCCTTATCCGGGGGACCACAGATACGCAGTATTTT. Its translation is CATLIRGTTDTQYF.

This sequence joins TRBV19 and TRBJ1-3; tentative D call: TRBD1 (6 bases). Trimming cost V 8 bases and J 3 bases, with 14 bases left between them. This CDR3 has 14 residues. CDR1 is LNHDA, CDR2 SQIVND, per germline (reference sequence). The CDR3 protein is CASQPTGIGNTIYF. In nucleotides, the CDR3 is TGTGCCAGTCAACCCACAGGGATTGGAAACACCATATATTTT.

V gene TRBV28 combines with J gene TRBJ1-4; no clear D. Trimming took 2 bases from V and 8 from J, leaving 12 bases between them. The germline V gene encodes CDR1 MDHEN and CDR2 SYDVKM. This CDR3 comprises 14 residues. The CDR3 here is CASSLEAEHEKLFF. In nucleotides, the CDR3 is TGTGCCAGCAGTTTAGAGGCAGAGCACGAAAAACTGTTTTTT.

The chain is built from TRBV2 and TRBJ1-2, with 12 bases aligning to TRBD1. The germline gives CDR1 SNHLY, CDR2 FYNNEI. This CDR3 comprises 17 residues. The ends lost 3 bases at V and 8 bases at J; junction bases unmatched: 13. CDR3 sequence: CASSEGTGGAGVSGYTF. The DNA of the CDR3 is TGTGCCAGCAGTGAGGGGACAGGGGGCGCCGGTGTTTCGGGCTACACCTTC.

This clone was detected only once. The genes are TRBV4-1 and TRBJ1-5; D is possibly TRBD1 (5 bases). The germline V gene has CDR1 MGHRA and CDR2 YSYEKL. V lost 1 base and J 7 bases, leaving 11 bases between the germline ends. The CDR3 length is 14 residues. CDR3 in DNA: TGCGCCAGCAGCCAAGCTTTAACAGGCCAGCCCCAGCATTTT. Translation gives CASSQALTGQPQHF.

This clone was detected only once. The chain recombines TRBV5-1 with TRBJ2-2; 7 bases are shared with TRBD1. V gave up 4 bases and J gave up 4 bases; unmatched junction bases: 10. The CDR3 runs 16 residues. From germline, CDR1 is SGHRS and CDR2 YFSETQ. The CDR3 coding sequence is TGCGCCAGCAGCGCCCTACAGGGGCCGGCCACCGGGGAGCTGTTTTTT. As protein: CASSALQGPATGELFF.

This chain links TRBV29-1 with TRBJ2-1; 8 nucleotides agree with TRBD2. CDR3 length: 13 amino acids. Germline V gene sequence: CDR1 SQVTM, CDR2 ANQGSEA. V dropped 7 bases and J dropped 6; count of bases not matched to a gene: 8. The CDR3 DNA sequence: TGCAGCGCTACCGGGACTAGGCGCAATGAGCAGTTCTTC. Protein: CSATGTRRNEQFF.

This clone appeared a few times. This rearrangement joins TRBV12-5 to TRBJ2-7, with 12 bases aligning to TRBD1. The CDR3 is made up of 15 amino acids. After removal of 5 bases from V and 5 bases from J, the junction contained 7 bases not matched to a gene. CDR1 is LGHNT and CDR2 is FRNRAP in the germline V gene. CDR3 DNA: TGTGCTAGTGGTACGGGACAGGGGGCAATCAACGAGCAGTACTTC. Protein product: CASGTGQGAINEQYF.

The chain has TRBV6-5 and TRBJ1-4; 12 positions agree with TRBD1. CDR1 MNHEY and CDR2 SVGAGI come from the germline V gene. This CDR3 has 15 residues. After removal of 7 bases from V and 7 bases from J, the junction contained 7 bases not matched to a gene. In DNA form, the CDR3 reads TGTGCCAGCACCGAGGGACAGGGGGCACGTGAAAAACTGTTTTTT. Translated: CASTEGQGAREKLFF.

The J gene is TRBJ2-7, the V gene TRBV4-1; the D is unclear. In germline, CDR1 is MGHRA, CDR2 YSYEKL. CDR3 length: 15 amino acids. Trimming left V 1 base short and J 3 bases short, with 13 bases between. The CDR3 region has the DNA TGCGCCAGCAGCCAAGCGCCGGGTCTACTCTACGAGCAGTACTTC. It encodes CASSQAPGLLYEQYF.

The chain couples TRBV11-2 to TRBJ1-1; 9 nucleotides align to TRBD1. Germline trimming cut 4 bases from V and 3 bases from J; bases unmatched to any gene: 3. The germline CDR1 and CDR2 sequences are SGHAT and FQNNGV. This CDR3 has 14 residues. This CDR3 is CASSSDRGYTEAFF. Written as DNA, the CDR3 is TGTGCCAGCAGCTCGGACAGGGGTTACACTGAAGCTTTCTTT. The whole variable domain, remainder taken from reference TRBV11-2 and TRBJ1-1, is EAGVAQSPRYKIIEKRQSVAFWCNPISGHATLYWYQQILGQGPKLLIQFQNNGVVDDSQLPKDRFSAERLKGVDSTLKIQPAKLEDSAVYLCASSSDRGYTEAFFGQGTRLTVV.